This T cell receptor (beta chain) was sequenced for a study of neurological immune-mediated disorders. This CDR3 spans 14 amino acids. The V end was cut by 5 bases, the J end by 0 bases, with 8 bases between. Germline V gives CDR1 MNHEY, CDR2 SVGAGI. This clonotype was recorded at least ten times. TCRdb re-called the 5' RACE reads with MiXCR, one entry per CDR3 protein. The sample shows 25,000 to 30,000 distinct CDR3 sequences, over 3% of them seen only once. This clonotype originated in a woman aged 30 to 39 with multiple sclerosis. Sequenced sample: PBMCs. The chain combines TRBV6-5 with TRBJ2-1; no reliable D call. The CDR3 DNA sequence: TGTGCCAGCAGTAGTCTCAGCTCCTACAATGAGCAGTTCTTC. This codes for CASSSLSSYNEQFF.